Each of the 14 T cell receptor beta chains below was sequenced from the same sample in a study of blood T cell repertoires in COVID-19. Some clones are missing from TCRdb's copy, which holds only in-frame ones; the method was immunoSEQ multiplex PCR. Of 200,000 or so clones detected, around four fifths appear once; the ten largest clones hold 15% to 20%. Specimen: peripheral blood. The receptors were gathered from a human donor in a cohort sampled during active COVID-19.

The chain's CDR3 is CASSRTYRVFYTEAFF. The CDR3 nucleotides are TGTGCCAGCAGCCGGACATACAGGGTTTTTTACACTGAAGCTTTCTTT. The chain couples TRBV9 to TRBJ1-1; tentatively, D is TRBD1 (6 bases). With 4 bases removed from V and 3 bases from J, the gap between germline ends came to 19 bases. Per the germline V gene, CDR1 is SGDLS and CDR2 is YYNGEE. The CDR3 is made up of 16 amino acids. Full variable domain (rest looked up from reference TRBV9 and TRBJ1-1): DSGVTQTPKHLITATGQRVTLRCSPRSGDLSVYWYQQSLDQGLQFLIQYYNGEERAKGNILERFSAQQFPDLHSELNLSSLELGDSALYFCASSRTYRVFYTEAFFGQGTRLTVV.

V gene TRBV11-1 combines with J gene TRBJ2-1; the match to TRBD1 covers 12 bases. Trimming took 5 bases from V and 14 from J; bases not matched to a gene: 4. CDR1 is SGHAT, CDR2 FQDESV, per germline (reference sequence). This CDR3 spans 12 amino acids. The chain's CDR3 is CASSPGQGAKFF. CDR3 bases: TGTGCCAGCAGCCCGGGACAGGGGGCGAAGTTCTTC.

The CDR3 bases are TGTGCCACCGATAGGGGATTAGCGGGGGTTAGTGAGCAGTTCTTC. Its translation is CATDRGLAGVSEQFF. The J gene is TRBJ2-1, the V gene TRBV2; the match to TRBD2 covers 9 bases. V shed 10 bases, J shed 9 bases, and the junction held 16 bases outside the gene matches. Germline V gene data show CDR1 as SNHLY and CDR2 as FYNNEI. The CDR3 consists of 15 residues.

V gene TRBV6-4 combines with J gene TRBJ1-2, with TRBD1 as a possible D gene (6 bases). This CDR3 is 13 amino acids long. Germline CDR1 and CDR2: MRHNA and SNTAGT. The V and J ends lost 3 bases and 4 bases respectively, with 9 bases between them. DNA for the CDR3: TGTGCCAGCAGTGATGGGGGCACCTATGGCTACACCTTC. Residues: CASSDGGTYGYTF.

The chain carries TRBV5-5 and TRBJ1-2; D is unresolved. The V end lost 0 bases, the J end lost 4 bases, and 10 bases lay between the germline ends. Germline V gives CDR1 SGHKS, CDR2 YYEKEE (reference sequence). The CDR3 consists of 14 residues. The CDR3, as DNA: TGTGCCAGCAGCTTGGATGTCCGAGGCTATGGCTACACCTTC. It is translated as CASSLDVRGYGYTF.

In DNA, the CDR3 is TGCAGCGTTGTTGGCGGGAGGGATTCCTACGAGCAGTACTTC. Translating gives CSVVGGRDSYEQYF. The chain employs TRBV29-1 and TRBJ2-7; 9 nucleotides match TRBD2. The CDR3 consists of 14 residues. The V gene's germline CDR1 is SQVTM and CDR2 ANQGSEA. V lost 4 bases to trimming and J lost 1 base; unmatched junction nucleotides: 5.

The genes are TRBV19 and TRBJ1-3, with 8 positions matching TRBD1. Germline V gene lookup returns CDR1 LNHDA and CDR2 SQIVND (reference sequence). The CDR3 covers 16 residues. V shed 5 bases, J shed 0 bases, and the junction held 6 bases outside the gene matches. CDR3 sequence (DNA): TGTGCCAGTAGTGGGGACAGGTTCTACTCTGGAAACACCATATATTTT. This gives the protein CASSGDRFYSGNTIYF.

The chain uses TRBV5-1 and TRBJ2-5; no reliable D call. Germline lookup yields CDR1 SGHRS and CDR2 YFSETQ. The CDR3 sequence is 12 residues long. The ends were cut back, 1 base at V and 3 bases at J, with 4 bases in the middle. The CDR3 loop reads CASSLIEETQYF. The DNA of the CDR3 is TGCGCCAGCAGCTTGATCGAAGAGACCCAGTACTTC.

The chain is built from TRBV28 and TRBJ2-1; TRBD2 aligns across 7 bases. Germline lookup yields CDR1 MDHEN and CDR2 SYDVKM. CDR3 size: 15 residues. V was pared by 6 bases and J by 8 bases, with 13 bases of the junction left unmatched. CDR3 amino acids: CASRPSGKNVDEQFF. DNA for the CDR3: TGTGCCAGCAGGCCTAGCGGAAAAAACGTTGATGAGCAGTTCTTC.

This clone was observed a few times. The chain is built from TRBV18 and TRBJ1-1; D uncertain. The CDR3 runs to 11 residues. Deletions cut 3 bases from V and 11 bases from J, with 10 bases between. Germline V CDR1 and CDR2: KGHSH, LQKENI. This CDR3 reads CASSPGLGAFF. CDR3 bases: TGTGCCAGCTCACCTGGACTTGGGGCTTTCTTT.

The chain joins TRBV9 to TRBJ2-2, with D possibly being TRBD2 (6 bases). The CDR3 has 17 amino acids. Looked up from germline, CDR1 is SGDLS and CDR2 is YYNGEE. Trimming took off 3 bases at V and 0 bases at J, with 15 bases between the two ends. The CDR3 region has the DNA TGTGCCAGCAGCGGAGTTCGCGGGGTATCGAACACCGGGGAGCTGTTTTTT. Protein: CASSGVRGVSNTGELFF. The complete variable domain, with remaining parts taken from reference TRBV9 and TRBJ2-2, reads DSGVTQTPKHLITATGQRVTLRCSPRSGDLSVYWYQQSLDQGLQFLIQYYNGEERAKGNILERFSAQQFPDLHSELNLSSLELGDSALYFCASSGVRGVSNTGELFFGEGSRLTVL.

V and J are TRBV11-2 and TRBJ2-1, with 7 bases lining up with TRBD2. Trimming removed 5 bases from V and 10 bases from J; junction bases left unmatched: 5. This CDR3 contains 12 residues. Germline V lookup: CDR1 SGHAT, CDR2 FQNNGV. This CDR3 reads CASSGSGMEQFF. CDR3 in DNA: TGTGCCAGCAGCGGAAGCGGGATGGAGCAGTTCTTC. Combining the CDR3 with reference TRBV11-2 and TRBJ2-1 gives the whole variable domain EAGVAQSPRYKIIEKRQSVAFWCNPISGHATLYWYQQILGQGPKLLIQFQNNGVVDDSQLPKDRFSAERLKGVDSTLKIQPAKLEDSAVYLCASSGSGMEQFFGPGTRLTVL.

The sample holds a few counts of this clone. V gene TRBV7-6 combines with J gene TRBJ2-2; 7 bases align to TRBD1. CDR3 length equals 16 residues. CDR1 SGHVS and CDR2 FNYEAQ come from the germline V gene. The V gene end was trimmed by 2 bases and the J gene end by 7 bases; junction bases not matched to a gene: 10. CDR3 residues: CASSLQRGGAVGELFF. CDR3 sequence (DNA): TGTGCCAGCAGCTTACAGCGAGGGGGCGCGGTCGGGGAGCTGTTTTTT.

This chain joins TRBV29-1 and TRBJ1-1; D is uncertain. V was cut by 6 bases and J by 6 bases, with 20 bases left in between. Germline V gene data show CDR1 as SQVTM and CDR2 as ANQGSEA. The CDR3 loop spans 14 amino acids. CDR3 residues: CSVRSLRDMAEAFF. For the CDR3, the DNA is TGCAGCGTCCGATCGCTCCGGGATATGGCTGAAGCTTTCTTT.